This T cell receptor (beta chain) was profiled in a study of control samples from healthy donors and cancer patients. CDR3 length: 15 amino acids. V lost 5 bases to trimming and J lost 8 bases, with 21 bases between them. The V gene's germline CDR1 is PRHDT and CDR2 FYEKMQ (reference sequence). The protocol was immunoSEQ multiplex PCR, while the TCRdb copy is restricted to in-frame clones and leaves out a portion. The sample yields 100,000 to 130,000 clones, roughly 79% seen once. The receptor's source is a man aged 18 to 29 in good health. The rearrangement uses TRBV13 and TRBJ1-1, with a possible D match to TRBD1 (6 bases). The sequenced sample consisted of blood. The CDR3 loop is CASSTRIGGSREAFF. The CDR3, as DNA: TGTGCCAGCAGCACCCGGATTGGGGGCTCGCGGGAAGCTTTCTTT. Together with reference TRBV13 and TRBJ1-1, the CDR3 gives the full variable domain: AAGVIQSPRHLIKEKRETATLKCYPIPRHDTVYWYQQGPGQDPQFLISFYEKMQSDKGSIPDRFSAQQFSDYHSELNMSSLELGDSALYFCASSTRIGGSREAFFGQGTRLTVV.